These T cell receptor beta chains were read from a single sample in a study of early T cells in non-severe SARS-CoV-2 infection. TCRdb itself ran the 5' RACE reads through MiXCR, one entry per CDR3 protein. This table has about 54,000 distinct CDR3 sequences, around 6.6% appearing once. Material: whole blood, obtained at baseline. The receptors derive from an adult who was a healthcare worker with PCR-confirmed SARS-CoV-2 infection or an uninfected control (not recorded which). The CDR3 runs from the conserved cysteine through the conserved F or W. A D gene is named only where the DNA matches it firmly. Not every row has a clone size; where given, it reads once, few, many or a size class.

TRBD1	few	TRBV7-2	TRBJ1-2	TGTGCCAGCAGCTCCGACAGGGTCCACTATGGCTACACCTTC	CASSSDRVHYGYTF
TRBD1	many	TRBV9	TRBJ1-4	TGTGCCAGCAGTCGTAGGTCGCAGGGGGAGGATGAAAAACTGTTTTTT	CASSRRSQGEDEKLFF
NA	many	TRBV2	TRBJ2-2	TGTGCCAGCAGTACCGGGTCCAACACCGGGGAGCTGTTTTTT	CASSTGSNTGELFF
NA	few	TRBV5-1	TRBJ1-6	TGCGCCAGCAGCAGGCAGGAGAATTCACCCCTCCACTTT	CASSRQENSPLHF
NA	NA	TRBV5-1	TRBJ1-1	TGCGCCAGCAGCTACAGGAGTATGAACACTGAAGCTTTCTTT	CASSYRSMNTEAFF
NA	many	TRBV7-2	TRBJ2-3	TGTGCCAGCAGCTTAGTGGGTACAGATACGCAGTATTTT	CASSLVGTDTQYF
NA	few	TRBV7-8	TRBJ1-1	TGTGCCAGCAGCTTAGCGAGGGTACCGAACACTGAAGCTTTCTTT	CASSLARVPNTEAFF
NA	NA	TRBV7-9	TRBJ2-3	TGTGCCAGCAGCTTAAAGCCTTCTAGCACAGATACGCAGTATTTT	CASSLKPSSTDTQYF
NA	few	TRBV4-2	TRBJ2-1	TGTGCCAGCAGCCAAGGGTTCAGCTCTTCCTACAATGAGCAGTTCTTC	CASSQGFSSSYNEQFF
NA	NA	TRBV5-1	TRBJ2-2	TGCGCCAGCAGCTTCCAAAACACCGGGGAGCTGTTTTTT	CASSFQNTGELFF
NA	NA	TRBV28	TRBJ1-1	TGTGCCAGCACTCACATACCGGGGGCTCGGGCTTTCTTT	CASTHIPGARAFF
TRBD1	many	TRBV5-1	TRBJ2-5	TGCGCCAGCAGCGAGACCCGGGACAGGGTTGAGACCCAGTACTTC	CASSETRDRVETQYF
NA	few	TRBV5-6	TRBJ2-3	TGTGCCAGCAGCTATCGGACGGGGGACAGCCTAGGGGATACGCAGTATTTT	CASSYRTGDSLGDTQYF
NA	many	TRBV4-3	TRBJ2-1	TGCGCCAGCAGCCTCCGAGGAGGGTCTGGAGGGCAGTTCTTC	CASSLRGGSGGQFF
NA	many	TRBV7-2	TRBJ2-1	TGTGCCAGCAGCTTAGGGCTAGCGAACTACAATGAGCAGTTCTTC	CASSLGLANYNEQFF
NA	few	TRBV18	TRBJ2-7	TGTGCCAGCTCACAAAAACAGGGCCCGTACGAGCAGTACTTC	CASSQKQGPYEQYF
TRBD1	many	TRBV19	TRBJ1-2	TGTGCCAGTAGTATGGGGTTTACAGGGGACATCTACACCTTC	CASSMGFTGDIYTF
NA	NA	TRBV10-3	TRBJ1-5	TGTGCCACCCGAGAGGGGGGGAATGGCAATCAGCCCCAGCATTTT	CATREGGNGNQPQHF
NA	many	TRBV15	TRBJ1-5	TGTGCCACCAGCAATACCCGTCAGCCAGTCGCCCAGCATTTT	CATSNTRQPVAQHF
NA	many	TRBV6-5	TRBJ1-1	TGTGCCAGCAGTTACTCTGGCGGCAACACTGAAGCTTTCTTT	CASSYSGGNTEAFF
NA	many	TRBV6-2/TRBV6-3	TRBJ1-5	TGTGCCAGCAGTTACTCGTCGGGGGAACAGCCCCAGCATTTT	CASSYSSGEQPQHF
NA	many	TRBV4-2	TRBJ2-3	TGTGCCAGCAGCCAGTCGGGGCGGACAGATACGCAGTATTTT	CASSQSGRTDTQYF
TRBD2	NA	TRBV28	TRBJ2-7	TGTGCCAGCAGTAGCGTGGCGGGGGGCGTCTACGAGCAGTACTTC	CASSSVAGGVYEQYF
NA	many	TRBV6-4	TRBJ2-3	TGTGCCAGCAGTGAGAAGGAGAGCACAGATACGCAGTATTTT	CASSEKESTDTQYF
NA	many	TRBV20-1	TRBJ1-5	TGCAGTGCTAGTAGATGGAGTTCCAATCAGCCCCAGCATTTT	CSASRWSSNQPQHF
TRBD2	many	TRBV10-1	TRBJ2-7	TGCGCCAGCAACCTTCTGACGGGACTAGCGGGGGTGTTTTCCTACGAGCAGTACTTC	CASNLLTGLAGVFSYEQYF
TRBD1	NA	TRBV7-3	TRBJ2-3	TGTGCCAGCAGCCAGGGGGCCGCAGATACGCAGTATTTT	CASSQGAADTQYF
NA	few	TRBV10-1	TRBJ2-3	TGCGCCAGCTCTGATAAGGGGGGCACAGATACGCAGTATTTT	CASSDKGGTDTQYF
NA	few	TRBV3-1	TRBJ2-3	TGTGCCAGCAGCCAAGAACCTCCTACGCAGTATTTT	CASSQEPPTQYF
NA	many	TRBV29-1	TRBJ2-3	TGCAGCGGTTCTGTCGGAGATACGCAGTATTTT	CSGSVGDTQYF
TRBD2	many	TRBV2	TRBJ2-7	TGTGCCAGCAGTGGAGGTAGCGGGGGTGACGAGCAGTACTTC	CASSGGSGGDEQYF
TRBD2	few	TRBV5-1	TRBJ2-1	TGCGCCAGCAGCCCGGGACTAGCGGTGATCTACAATGAGCAGTTCTTC	CASSPGLAVIYNEQFF
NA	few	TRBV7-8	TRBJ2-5	TGTGCCAGCAGCTTGGGGGGATGGGGGACCCAGTACTTC	CASSLGGWGTQYF
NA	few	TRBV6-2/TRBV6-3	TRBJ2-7	TGTGCCTCAAGTCCGTACACTTCCTACGAGCAGTACTTC	CASSPYTSYEQYF
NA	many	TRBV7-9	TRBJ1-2	TGTGCCAGCAGCCACGAGCAGGCTGGAGCGTACACCTTC	CASSHEQAGAYTF
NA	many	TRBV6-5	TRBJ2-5	TGTGCCAGCAGTTACAGGCGCGGACAAGAGACCCAGTACTTC	CASSYRRGQETQYF
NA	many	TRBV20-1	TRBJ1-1	TGCAGTGCTAGAGGGCAGCTAGACACTGAAGCTTTCTTT	CSARGQLDTEAFF
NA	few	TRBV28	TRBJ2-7	TGTGCCAGCAATTACCCTGGCGAGCAGTACTTC	CASNYPGEQYF
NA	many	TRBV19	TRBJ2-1	TGTGCCAGTAGTATAGGCGTATCTGAGCAGTTCTTC	CASSIGVSEQFF
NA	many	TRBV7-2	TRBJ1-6	TGTGCCAGCAGCTTAGTGGGCAGGGGAGGGTCCTATAATTCACCCCTCCACTTT	CASSLVGRGGSYNSPLHF
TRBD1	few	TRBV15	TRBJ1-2	TGTGCCACCAGCAGTGGGGGGACAGGGGTTGCCTACACCTTC	CATSSGGTGVAYTF
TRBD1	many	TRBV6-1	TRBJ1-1	TGTGCCAGCAGCAAAAACAAGGGGGCGAGGAACACTGAAGCTTTCTTT	CASSKNKGARNTEAFF
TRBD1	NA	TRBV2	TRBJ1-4	TGTGCCACCCACAGGGGGAGGGATGAAAAACTGTTTTTT	CATHRGRDEKLFF
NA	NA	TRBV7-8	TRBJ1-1	TGTGCCAGCAGCGCCCACCTGGTTATCGGCACTGAAGCTTTCTTT	CASSAHLVIGTEAFF